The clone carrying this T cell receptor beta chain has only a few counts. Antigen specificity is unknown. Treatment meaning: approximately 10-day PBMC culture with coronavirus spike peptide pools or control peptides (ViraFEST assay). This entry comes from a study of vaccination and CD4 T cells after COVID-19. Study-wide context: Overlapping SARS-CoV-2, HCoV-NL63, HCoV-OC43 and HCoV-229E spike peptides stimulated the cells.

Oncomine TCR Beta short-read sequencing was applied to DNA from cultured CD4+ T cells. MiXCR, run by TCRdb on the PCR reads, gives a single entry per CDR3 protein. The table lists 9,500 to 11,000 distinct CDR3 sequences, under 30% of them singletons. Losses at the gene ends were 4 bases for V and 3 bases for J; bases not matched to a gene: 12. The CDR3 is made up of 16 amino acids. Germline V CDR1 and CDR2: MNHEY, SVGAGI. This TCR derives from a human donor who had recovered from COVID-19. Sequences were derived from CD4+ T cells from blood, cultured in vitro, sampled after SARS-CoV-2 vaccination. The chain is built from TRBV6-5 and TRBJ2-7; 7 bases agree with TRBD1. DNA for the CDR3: TGTGCCAGCAGTTCCAGAGACAGGGCCTCTTTCTACGAGCAGTACTTC. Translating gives CASSSRDRASFYEQYF.